This TCR beta chain was identified during a study of cytomegalovirus exposure and HLA in healthy donors. Study-level points and caveats: In all likelihood, a cluster of highly shared sequence variants was a sequencing artifact. Common viral pathogens seemed to be connected with several of the most significant clusters, according to a later analysis. A prior analysis recorded that most TCR beta V segments were productive about 90% or about 30% of the time.

A note on this clone: Its antigen is still unknown.

This CDR3 region has 15 residues. Between the trimmed V and J ends, which lost 5 bases and 2 bases, there was a span of 16 bases. CDR1 is SGHNT and CDR2 is YYREEE in the germline V gene (reference sequence). PCR used 60 Vbeta primers and 13 Jbeta primers. TCRdb's table, derived via immunoSEQ multiplex PCR, lists solely in-frame clones and lacks some. There are about 41,000 clones in the sample; over 70% occur only once, and under 3% lies in the top ten. The receptor comes from a man between 45 and 60 years old in good health and CMV-seronegative. This rearrangement joins TRBV5-4 to TRBJ1-2, with D perhaps TRBD1 (5 bases). Sequencing input: PBMCs. The DNA of the CDR3 is TGTGCCAGCAGTCTTACCATCGACAGCAACTATGGCTACACCTTC. Translated, it gives CASSLTIDSNYGYTF.